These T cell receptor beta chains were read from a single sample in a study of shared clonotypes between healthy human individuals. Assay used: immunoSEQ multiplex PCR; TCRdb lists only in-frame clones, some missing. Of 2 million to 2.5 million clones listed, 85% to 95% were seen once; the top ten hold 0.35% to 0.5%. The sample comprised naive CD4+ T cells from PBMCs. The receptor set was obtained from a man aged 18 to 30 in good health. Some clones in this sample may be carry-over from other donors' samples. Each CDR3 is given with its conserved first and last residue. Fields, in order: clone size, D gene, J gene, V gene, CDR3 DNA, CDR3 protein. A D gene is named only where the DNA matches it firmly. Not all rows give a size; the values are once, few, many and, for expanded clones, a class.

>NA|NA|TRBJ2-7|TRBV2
TGTGCCAGTACAAGAGTCTCCTACGAGCAGTACTTC
CASTRVSYEQYF
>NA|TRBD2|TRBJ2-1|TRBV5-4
TGTGCCAGCAGCTTACTGACTAGCGGGAGGAAGAATGAGCAGTTCTTC
CASSLLTSGRKNEQFF
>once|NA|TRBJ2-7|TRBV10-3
TGTGCCATCAGTGTATTAGCGGACCCCCCGGGTGAGCAGTACTTC
CAISVLADPPGEQYF
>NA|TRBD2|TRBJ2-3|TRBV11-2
TGTGCCAGCAGCTTTTCGGGACTAGCGAGTAATACGCAGTATTTT
CASSFSGLASNTQYF
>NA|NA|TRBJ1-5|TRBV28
TGTGCCATCTCAGGCGGCGGCAATCAGCCCCAGCATTTT
CAISGGGNQPQHF
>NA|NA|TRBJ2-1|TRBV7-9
TGTGCCAGCAGCTTAGAGGGGCCTCGGCAGTTCTTC
CASSLEGPRQFF
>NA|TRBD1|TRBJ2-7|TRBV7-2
TGTGCCAGCAGCCAGGACAGGGAGATTAGTCACGAGCAGTACTTC
CASSQDREISHEQYF
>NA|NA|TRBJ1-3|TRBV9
TGTGCCAGCAGCGTAGCCCCGGGTGGGTCTGGAAACACCATATATTTT
CASSVAPGGSGNTIYF
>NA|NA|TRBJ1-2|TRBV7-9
TGTGCCAGCATCTTACAGGGCTCCTATGGCTACACCTTC
CASILQGSYGYTF
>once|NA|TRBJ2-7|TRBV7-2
TGTGCCAGCAGCTCAGCTCAGGGGGGGCGCAGGAACGAGCAGTACTTC
CASSSAQGGRRNEQYF
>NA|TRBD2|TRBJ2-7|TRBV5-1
TGCGCCAGCAGCCTGGGACTAGCGGGAGGCGAGCAGTACTTC
CASSLGLAGGEQYF
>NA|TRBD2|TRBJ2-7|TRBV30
TGTGCCTGGAGGGCGGGAGAGGTCTGGGGCGAGCAGTACTTC
CAWRAGEVWGEQYF
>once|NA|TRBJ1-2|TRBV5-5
TGTGCCAGCAGCTTGTGGCAGGGCTCCTATGGCTACACCTTC
CASSLWQGSYGYTF
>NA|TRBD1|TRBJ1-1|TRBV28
TGTGCCAGCAGTCCCCGACAGGGTCTAATGGCTGAAGCTTTCTTT
CASSPRQGLMAEAFF
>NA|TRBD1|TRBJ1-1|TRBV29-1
TGCAGCGTTGAAGGGAGACAGGGGCGGCGTGAAGCTTTCTTT
CSVEGRQGRREAFF
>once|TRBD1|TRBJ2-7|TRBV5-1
TGCGCCAGCAGCTTCGGACAGGGAACCTACGAGCAGTACTTC
CASSFGQGTYEQYF
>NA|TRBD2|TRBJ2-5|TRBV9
TGTGCCAGCAGCAAACGGACTAGCGGGGGAGTTTACCAAGAGACCCAGTACTTC
CASSKRTSGGVYQETQYF
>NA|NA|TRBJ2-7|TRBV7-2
TGTGCCAGCAGCTTAGCGGAGGGGGGTCGGCAGTACTTC
CASSLAEGGRQYF
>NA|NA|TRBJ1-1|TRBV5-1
TGCGCCAGCAGCTTGGTACCCGACAACACTGAAGCTTTCTTT
CASSLVPDNTEAFF
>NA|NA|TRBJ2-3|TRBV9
TGTGCCAGCAGCGTAGCCCCCACAGATACGCAGTATTTT
CASSVAPTDTQYF
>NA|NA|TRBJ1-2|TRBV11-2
TGTGCCAGCAGCTTAACAGGGACTAACTATGGCTACACCTTC
CASSLTGTNYGYTF
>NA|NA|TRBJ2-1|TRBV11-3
TGTGCCAGCAGCTTATCCTCGGATGAGCAGTTCTTC
CASSLSSDEQFF
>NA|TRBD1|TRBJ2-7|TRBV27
TGTGCCAGCAGTTCCCGGGACAGGCGTAACTACGAGCAGTACTTC
CASSSRDRRNYEQYF
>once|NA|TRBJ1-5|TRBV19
TGTGCCAGTAGTAAACTCGGACAGAGGAATCAGCCCCAGCATTTT
CASSKLGQRNQPQHF
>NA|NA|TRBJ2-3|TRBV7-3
TGTGCCAGCAGCTTTCGCAGGGATCTACGTACAGATACGCAGTATTTT
CASSFRRDLRTDTQYF
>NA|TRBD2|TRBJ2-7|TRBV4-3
TGCGCCAGCAGCCCTCGGGGGGGGATGAACGAGCAGTACTTC
CASSPRGGMNEQYF
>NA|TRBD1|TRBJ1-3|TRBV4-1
TGCGCCAGCAGCCACGACCGGGACAGCACCCCCTCTGGAAACACCATATATTTT
CASSHDRDSTPSGNTIYF
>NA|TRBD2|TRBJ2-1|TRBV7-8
TGTGCCAGCAGCCTACTAGCGGGAGTCTACAATGAGCAGTTCTTC
CASSLLAGVYNEQFF
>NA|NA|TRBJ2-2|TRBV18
TGTGCCAGCTCACCCGGGGCGATCCGGACCGGGGAGCTGTTTTTT
CASSPGAIRTGELFF
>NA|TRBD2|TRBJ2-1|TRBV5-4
TGTGCCAGCAGCCCCAAGCAGCGGGGCCACAATGAGCAGTTCTTC
CASSPKQRGHNEQFF
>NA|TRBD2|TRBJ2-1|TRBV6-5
TGTGCCAGCAGTTACTCCGGGGGGGCACTGGGTGGTGAGCAGTTCTTC
CASSYSGGALGGEQFF
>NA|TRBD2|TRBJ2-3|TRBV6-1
TGTGCCAGCAGCGAGACTAGCACGAGGGCAGATACGCAGTATTTT
CASSETSTRADTQYF
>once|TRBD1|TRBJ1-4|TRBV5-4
TGTGCCAGCAGCTCCGGACAGGGCGAGAATGAAAAACTGTTTTTT
CASSSGQGENEKLFF
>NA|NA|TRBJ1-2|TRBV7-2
TGTGCCAGCAGCTTAGGGAGGGGGGAAGTACTTGGCTACACCTTC
CASSLGRGEVLGYTF
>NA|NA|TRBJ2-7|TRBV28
TGTGCCAGCAGCACACCATCAAGCTCCTACGAGCAGTACTTC
CASSTPSSSYEQYF
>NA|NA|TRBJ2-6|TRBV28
TGTGCCAGCACGCCAGGGGCTCTCGGGGCCAACGTCCTGACTTTC
CASTPGALGANVLTF
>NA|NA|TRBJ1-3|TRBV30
TGTGCCTGGAGAAGAAACACCATATATTTT
CAWRRNTIYF
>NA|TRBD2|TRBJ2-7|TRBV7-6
TGTGCCAGCTCGTTAAGCGGGAGGGCCTTAGAGCAGTACTTC
CASSLSGRALEQYF
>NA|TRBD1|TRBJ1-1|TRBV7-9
TGTGCCAGCAGCTTAGCCGACAGGGGCCCGAACACTGAAGCTTTCTTT
CASSLADRGPNTEAFF
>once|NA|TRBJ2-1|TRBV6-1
TGTGCCAGCAGGTTTTTGAGCGGAGGTGAGCAGTTCTTC
CASRFLSGGEQFF
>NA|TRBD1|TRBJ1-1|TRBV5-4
TGTGCCAGCAGCTTGGCTGGGACAGCCAGAAACACTGAAGCTTTCTTT
CASSLAGTARNTEAFF
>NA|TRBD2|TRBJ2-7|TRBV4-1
TGCGCCAGCAGCCCCATCGGGCGGACTAGCGGGAGCTACGAGCAGTACTTC
CASSPIGRTSGSYEQYF
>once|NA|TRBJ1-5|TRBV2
TGTGCCAGCAGTGTCCAGAGCAATCAGCCCCAGCATTTT
CASSVQSNQPQHF
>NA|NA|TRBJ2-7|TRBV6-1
TGTGCCAGCAGTGAAGGAAGTTACTCCTACGAGCAGTACTTC
CASSEGSYSYEQYF